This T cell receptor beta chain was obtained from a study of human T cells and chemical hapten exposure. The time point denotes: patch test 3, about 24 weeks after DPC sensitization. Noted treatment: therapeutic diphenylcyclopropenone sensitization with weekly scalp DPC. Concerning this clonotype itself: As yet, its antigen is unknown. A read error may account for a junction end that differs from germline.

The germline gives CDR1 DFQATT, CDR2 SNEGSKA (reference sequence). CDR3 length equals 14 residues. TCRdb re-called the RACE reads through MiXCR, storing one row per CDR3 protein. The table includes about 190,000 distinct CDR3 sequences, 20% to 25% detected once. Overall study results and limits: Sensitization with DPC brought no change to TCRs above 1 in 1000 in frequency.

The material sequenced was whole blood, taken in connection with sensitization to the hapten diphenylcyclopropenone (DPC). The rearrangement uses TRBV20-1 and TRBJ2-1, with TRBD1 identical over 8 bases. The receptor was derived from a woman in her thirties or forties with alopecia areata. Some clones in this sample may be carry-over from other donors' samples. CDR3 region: CIARGQGSYNEQFF. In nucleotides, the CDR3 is TGCATTGCTAGAGGACAGGGCTCCTACAATGAGCAGTTCTTC.